Each of the 27 T cell receptor beta chains below was sequenced from the same sample in a study of cytomegalovirus exposure and HLA in healthy donors. Primers included in the PCR were 60 Vbeta and 13 Jbeta primers. Clones were sequenced by immunoSEQ multiplex PCR, and TCRdb holds only the in-frame ones, with some missing. This sample has about 65,000 clones, with around 80% found just once. The sequenced sample consisted of PBMCs. These receptor sequences come from a girl aged 5-17 years in good health and CMV-seropositive.

The chain links TRBV5-6 to TRBJ1-6, with no clear D. The CDR3 length is 14 residues. Germline-derived CDR1 and CDR2 are SGHDT and YYEEEE. Between the trimmed V and J ends, which lost 4 bases and 0 bases, there was a span of 5 bases. Here the CDR3 DNA reads TGTGCCAGCAGCGACAACTCCTATAATTCACCCCTCCACTTT. This codes for CASSDNSYNSPLHF.

The chain uses TRBV7-2 and TRBJ2-7; 9 bases are a match to TRBD1. Germline loops: CDR1 SGHTA, CDR2 FQGNSA. With V trimmed by 6 bases and J by 7 bases, 16 bases remained unmatched. This CDR3 contains 16 residues. CDR3 residues: CASSHPDTGGRGEQYF. CDR3 nucleotide sequence: TGTGCCAGCAGTCACCCGGATACAGGGGGCAGGGGAGAGCAGTACTTC.

The V call is TRBV18, the J call TRBJ1-4; D is unclear. Germline CDR1 reads KGHSH; CDR2 reads LQKENI. The CDR3 spans 16 residues. V was cut by 3 bases and J by 4 bases, with 15 bases left in between. The CDR3 sequence: CASSPGFLGGNEKLFF. In DNA, the CDR3 is TGTGCCAGCTCACCGGGGTTTCTAGGAGGTAATGAAAAACTGTTTTTT.

The chain combines TRBV5-4 with TRBJ2-2, with 11 bases lining up with TRBD2. Germline lookup yields CDR1 SGHNT and CDR2 YYREEE (reference sequence). This CDR3 spans 20 amino acids. Germline trimming cut 0 bases from V and 7 bases from J; bases unmatched to any gene: 17. Here the CDR3 DNA reads TGTGCCAGCAGCTTGGCGCCCTGGATAGCGGGAGGGCCGGGGATCGGGGAGCTGTTTTTT. Translation: CASSLAPWIAGGPGIGELFF.

Turning to this clone: One end of the junction fails to match germline, which may point to a read error. The J gene is TRBJ1-1, the V gene TRBV7-7, with D maybe TRBD1 (6 bases). Per germline, CDR1 SSHAT and CDR2 FNYEAQ (reference sequence). The CDR3 runs to 13 residues. Here the CDR3 reads CASSLDRNTEAFF. The CDR3 DNA is TGTGCTAGCAGCTTGGACAGGAACACTGAAGCTTTCTTT. The complete variable domain, with remaining parts taken from reference TRBV7-7 and TRBJ1-1, reads GAGVSQSPRYKVTKRGQDVTLRCDPISSHATLYWYQQALGQGPEFLTYFNYEAQPDKSGLPSDRFSAERPEGSISTLTIQRTEQRDSAMYRCASSLDRNTEAFFGQGTRLTVV.

The CDR3 DNA is TGTGCCAGCAGCCCGTTGGGGGCCCCCGGGGAGCTGTTTTTT. This sequence encodes CASSPLGAPGELFF. The genes are TRBV11-1 and TRBJ2-2; TRBD1 is a possible D gene (6 bases). Germline V gene sequence: CDR1 SGHAT, CDR2 FQDESV (reference sequence). V lost 5 bases to trimming and J lost 6 bases, with 13 bases between them. The CDR3 extends over 14 amino acids.

This clone has a single count. The chain combines TRBV28 with TRBJ1-6; 7 bases line up with TRBD1. Germline CDR1 and CDR2: MDHEN and SYDVKM. V was pared by 6 bases and J by 9 bases, with 14 bases of the junction left unmatched. The CDR3 loop spans 16 amino acids. The chain's CDR3 is CASRLTSGQSTSPLHF. CDR3 nucleotide sequence: TGTGCCAGCAGGCTTACTTCGGGACAGTCCACTTCACCCCTCCACTTT. The full variable domain, with the rest looked up from reference TRBV28 and TRBJ1-6, is DVKVTQSSRYLVKRTGEKVFLECVQDMDHENMFWYRQDPGLGLRLIYFSYDVKMKEKGDIPEGYSVSREKKERFSLILESASTNQTSMYLCASRLTSGQSTSPLHFGNGTRLTVT.

J is TRBJ1-4 and V is TRBV9; D is undetermined. Trimming removed 2 bases at V and 8 bases at J, with 16 bases between. The CDR3 consists of 15 residues. The germline V gene encodes CDR1 SGDLS and CDR2 YYNGEE. The CDR3 is CASSVTGSYREKLFF. For the CDR3, the DNA is TGTGCCAGCAGCGTGACGGGTTCTTATCGAGAAAAACTGTTTTTT.

Worth noting for this clone: The junction and the germline gene differ at one end; a read error may be behind it. The rearrangement uses TRBV2 and TRBJ2-7, with 10 nucleotides matching TRBD1. The CDR3 totals 12 residues. Germline V lookup: CDR1 SNHLY, CDR2 FYNNEI. CDR3 bases: TGTGCCAGCAGTGACGATTGGACAGGGGGGCCCTTC. Protein sequence: CASSDDWTGGPF.

V is TRBV13 and J is TRBJ2-3; no firm D call. The CDR3 is made up of 15 amino acids. V lost 1 base and J 4 bases, leaving 12 bases between the germline ends. Germline V CDR1 and CDR2: PRHDT, FYEKMQ (reference sequence). The CDR3 nucleotides read TGTGCCAGCAGCTTAGTATACCGTCGCGCAGATACGCAGTATTTT. This codes for CASSLVYRRADTQYF.

Comments on this clone: Germline and junction disagree at one end, which may indicate a read error. The chain combines TRBV19 with TRBJ2-7; 7 bases map to TRBD1. Germline V lookup: CDR1 LNHDA, CDR2 SQIVND (reference sequence). This CDR3 is built from 12 residues. CDR3 sequence: CASTSRGGQPTF. CDR3 coding DNA: TGTGCCAGTACCTCGCGTGGGGGACAGCCCACCTTC.

This sequence joins TRBV28 and TRBJ1-3; TRBD1 matches 8 bases. Germline lookup yields CDR1 MDHEN and CDR2 SYDVKM. The V and J ends lost 5 bases and 7 bases, in that order; junction bases with no gene match: 4. This CDR3 spans 13 amino acids. In nucleotides, the CDR3 is TGTGCCAGCAGTCCAGGGGGCGAGAACACCATATATTTT. This codes for CASSPGGENTIYF.

V usage is TRBV6-1 and J usage is TRBJ2-7, with D maybe TRBD1 (6 bases). There are 11 residues in the CDR3. The germline gives CDR1 MNHNS, CDR2 SASEGT. Trimming stripped 6 bases from V and 3 bases from J, with 6 bases between. The CDR3 reads CASRQGYEQYF. The CDR3 DNA reads as TGTGCCAGCAGACAGGGCTACGAGCAGTACTTC.

The chain has TRBV6-1 and TRBJ1-2; no clear D. The germline V gene encodes CDR1 MNHNS and CDR2 SASEGT. Trimming shortened V by 6 bases and J by 8 bases, and 10 bases separated the two germline ends. The CDR3 totals 11 residues. The CDR3 DNA follows: TGTGCCAGCAGGGCGGGAGTAGGCTACACCTTC. This translates into CASRAGVGYTF.

The chain carries TRBV5-4 and TRBJ2-5; D is unclear. V was pared by 4 bases and J by 0 bases, with 16 bases between. The CDR3 consists of 16 residues. CDR1 and CDR2 (germline): SGHNT, YYREEE (reference sequence). The CDR3 loop is CASSPFPLAYQETQYF. In nucleotides, the CDR3 is TGTGCCAGCAGCCCGTTCCCGTTAGCATACCAAGAGACCCAGTACTTC.

The rearrangement links TRBV4-1 to TRBJ2-7; weak D call: TRBD1 (5 bases). Germline V gene lookup returns CDR1 MGHRA and CDR2 YSYEKL. Trimming removed 3 bases from V and 2 bases from J, with 8 bases in between. The CDR3 sequence is 13 residues long. The CDR3 region has the DNA TGCGCCAGCAGCCATACAGGAGCCTACGAGCAGTACTTC. This gives the protein CASSHTGAYEQYF.

The genes are TRBV6-5 and TRBJ1-1; D possibly corresponds to TRBD1 (5 bases). The germline V and J ends were trimmed by 0 bases and 8 bases, with 10 bases remaining between them. The length of the CDR3 is 13 residues. CDR1 MNHEY and CDR2 SVGAGI come from the germline V gene. This CDR3 reads CASSYSNRGEAFF. The CDR3 DNA follows: TGTGCCAGCAGTTACTCGAATCGGGGGGAAGCTTTCTTT.

This clone was counted between two and nine times. The J gene is TRBJ1-2, the V gene TRBV4-1, with D unclear. Germline V lookup: CDR1 MGHRA, CDR2 YSYEKL. This CDR3 has 15 amino acids. Trimming left V 4 bases short and J 7 bases short, with 19 bases between. CDR3 loop: CASSPIDGVRGGYTF. In DNA, the CDR3 is TGCGCCAGCAGCCCCATTGACGGGGTCCGGGGTGGCTACACCTTC.

The chain links TRBV11-2 to TRBJ1-1, with D unresolved. The CDR3 sequence is 13 residues long. Germline CDR1 is SGHAT and CDR2 is FQNNGV. V was cut by 1 base and J by 6 bases, with 9 bases left in between. CDR3 region: CASSLVAKPEAFF. CDR3 in DNA: TGTGCCAGCAGCTTAGTCGCTAAGCCTGAAGCTTTCTTT.

The gene calls are TRBV23-1 and TRBJ1-2; perhaps TRBD1 as D (6 bases). TRBV23-1 is sorted into the ORF group, with uncertain function. The CDR3 is 14 residues long. Trimming removed 4 bases at V and 7 bases at J, with 16 bases between. The CDR3 spells CASSLPPGTIGYTF. CDR3 coding DNA: TGCGCCAGCAGTCTTCCCCCCGGGACAATTGGCTACACCTTC.

This chain joins TRBV9 and TRBJ2-1; 10 nucleotides line up with TRBD2. The CDR3 extends over 15 amino acids. CDR1 and CDR2 (germline): SGDLS, YYNGEE. V shed 4 bases, J shed 5 bases, and the junction held 6 bases outside the gene matches. This CDR3 reads CASSPAGLADNEQFF. In DNA form, the CDR3 reads TGTGCCAGCAGCCCTGCCGGACTAGCGGACAATGAGCAGTTCTTC.

The rearrangement uses TRBV13 and TRBJ2-7, with 8 bases fitting TRBD2. Germline loops: CDR1 PRHDT, CDR2 FYEKMQ (reference sequence). The J segment lost 7 bases and the V segment lost 4 bases, leaving 21 bases of the junction unmatched. The CDR3 has 18 amino acids. CDR3 in DNA: TGTGCCAGCAGCTCCGCACTAACTAGCGGTGATGTGTTGCAGGAGCAGTACTTC. Amino acids: CASSSALTSGDVLQEQYF. Full variable domain (missing parts from reference TRBV13 and TRBJ2-7): AAGVIQSPRHLIKEKRETATLKCYPIPRHDTVYWYQQGPGQDPQFLISFYEKMQSDKGSIPDRFSAQQFSDYHSELNMSSLELGDSALYFCASSSALTSGDVLQEQYFGPGTRLTVT.

CDR3 amino acids: CASSQGPGSYEQYF. The CDR3 DNA reads as TGCGCCAGCAGCCAAGGGCCAGGCTCCTACGAGCAGTACTTC. The chain couples TRBV4-1 to TRBJ2-7; D uncertain. Germline CDR1 reads MGHRA; CDR2 reads YSYEKL. The CDR3 has 14 amino acids. The V end lost 1 base, the J end lost 0 bases, and 7 bases lay between the germline ends.

The chain couples TRBV21-1 to TRBJ1-1; TRBD1, the table's D call, lacks a check against the DNA. TRBV21-1 is shown as a pseudogene. The CDR3 covers 15 residues. The CDR3 coding sequence is TGTGCCAGCAGTCCTACACAGGGGGCCTACACTGAAGCTTTCTTT. Translating it yields CASSPTQGAYTEAFF.

The chain uses TRBV5-8 and TRBJ2-7, with TRBD1 matching over 7 bases. Germline trimming cut 4 bases from V and 7 bases from J; bases unmatched to any gene: 8. Germline CDR1 and CDR2: SGHTS and YDEGEE. The length of the CDR3 is 13 residues. The CDR3 protein is CASSGKGAEEQYF. DNA for the CDR3: TGTGCCAGCAGCGGCAAGGGGGCGGAGGAGCAGTACTTC.

The chain combines TRBV10-3 with TRBJ1-1; no firm D call. Trimming removed 10 bases at V and 2 bases at J, with 8 bases between. Per the germline V gene, CDR1 is ENHRY and CDR2 is SYGVKD. The CDR3 extends over 11 amino acids. Written as DNA, the CDR3 is TGTGCCACCCGCGGTAACACTGAAGCTTTCTTT. Its protein product is CATRGNTEAFF.

This clone was seen more than once but under ten times. The chain employs TRBV6-1 and TRBJ1-5, with a tentative D call TRBD1 (6 bases). CDR3 length equals 15 residues. The germline V and J ends were trimmed by 5 bases and 4 bases, with 15 bases remaining between them. Germline CDR1 and CDR2: MNHNS and SASEGT. This CDR3 reads CASSNPVRGNQPQHF. The CDR3 DNA is TGTGCCAGCAGTAACCCCGTCAGGGGTAATCAGCCCCAGCATTTT.